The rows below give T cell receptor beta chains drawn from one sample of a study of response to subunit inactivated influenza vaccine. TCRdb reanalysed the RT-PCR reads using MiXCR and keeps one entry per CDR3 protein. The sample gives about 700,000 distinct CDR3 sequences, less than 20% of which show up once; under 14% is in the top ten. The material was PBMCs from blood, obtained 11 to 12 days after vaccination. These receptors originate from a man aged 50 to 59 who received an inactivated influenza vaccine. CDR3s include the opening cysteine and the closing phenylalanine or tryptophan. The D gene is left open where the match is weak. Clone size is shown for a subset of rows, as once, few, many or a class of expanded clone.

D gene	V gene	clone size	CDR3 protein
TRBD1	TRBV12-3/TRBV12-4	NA	CASNFPDRGVQDTQYF
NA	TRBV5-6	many	CASSGQGIGSYNEQFF
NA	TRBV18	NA	CASSPIVDTEAFF
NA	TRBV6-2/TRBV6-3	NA	CASSFIGNIQYF
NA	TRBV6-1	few	CASSPPGLSYNEQFF
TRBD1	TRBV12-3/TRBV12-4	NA	CASSSGTVGNTEAFF
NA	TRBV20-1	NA	CSAPTKPSSYNEQFF
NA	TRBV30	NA	CAWSQGGAEAFF
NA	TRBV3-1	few	CASSQGPTWGNEQFF
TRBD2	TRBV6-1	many	CASSPYSGGAGELFF
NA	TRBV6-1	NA	CASSPRGGTNEKLFF
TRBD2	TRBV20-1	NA	CSAPDGGLAGIRNEQFF
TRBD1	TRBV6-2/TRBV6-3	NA	CACSTYRGQTYEQYF
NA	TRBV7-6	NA	CASSLMRETQYF
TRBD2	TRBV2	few	CASSPRTSGGDEQFF
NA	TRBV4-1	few	CASSQGLGYSPITGNEQFF
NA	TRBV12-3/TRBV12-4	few	CASWRGYEQFF
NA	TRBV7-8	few	CASSFLHRESEAFF
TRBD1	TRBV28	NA	CASSIGTGGVYEQYF
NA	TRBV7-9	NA	CASSLRHGAAEAFF
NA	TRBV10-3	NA	CAISAGTPPGAFF
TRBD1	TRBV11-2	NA	CASSFDRANTEAFF
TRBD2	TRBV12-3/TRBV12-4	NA	CASSGLPRELSGANVLTF
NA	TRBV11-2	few	CASSLVLPGPNQPQHF
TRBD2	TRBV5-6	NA	CASTIGGSSSYNEQFF
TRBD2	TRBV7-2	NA	CASSTQGLAGGNEQYF
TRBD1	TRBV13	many	CASSAGQGSQPQHF
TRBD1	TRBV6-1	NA	CASSEQGTGGNEQFF
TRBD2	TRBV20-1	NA	CSADGTSGGTDTQYF
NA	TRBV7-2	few	CASSLTPYQPQHF
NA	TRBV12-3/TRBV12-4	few	CASSLRVISLEQYF
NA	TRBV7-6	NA	CASTNHWGNTEAFF
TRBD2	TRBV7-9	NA	CASSDISLLAGVEEQYF
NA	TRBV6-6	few	CASSSAENTEAFF
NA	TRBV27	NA	CASTLYYGSTDTQYF
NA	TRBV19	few	CASSIVRGNEQFF
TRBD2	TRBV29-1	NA	CSVGGLAIEFKLDTQYF
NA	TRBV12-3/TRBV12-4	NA	CASSFGGNSNSPLHF
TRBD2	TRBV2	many	CASRGTSGSYEQYF
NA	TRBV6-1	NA	CASSVVGVGATQYF
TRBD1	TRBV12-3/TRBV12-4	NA	CASSPTKTGYGYTF
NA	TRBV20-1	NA	CSASTGGNQPQHF